Presented here are 25 T cell receptor beta chains from one specimen sequenced in a study of CD8 T cells in Susac syndrome. RNA amounts of roughly 0.5 to 1 ug underwent reverse transcription with random hexamers. TCRdb reprocessed the immunoSEQ multiplex PCR reads via MiXCR and lists one record per CDR3 protein. This sample has under 200,000 distinct CDR3 sequences, with roughly 92% found just once. The sample was CD4+ T cells from PBMCs. All receptors derive from a human donor in good health.

V and J are TRBV7-3 and TRBJ1-2; D is perhaps TRBD1 (5 bases). This CDR3 spans 16 amino acids. Germline lookup yields CDR1 SGHTA and CDR2 FQGTGA. V was trimmed by 0 bases and J by 0 bases, leaving 11 bases between them. In DNA form, the CDR3 reads TGTGCCAGCAGCTTAACGGGGGGGACGTCTAACTATGGCTACACCTTC. Protein product: CASSLTGGTSNYGYTF.

The chain recombines TRBV11-2 with TRBJ1-3; D unclear. The CDR3 length is 15 residues. V gave up 5 bases and J gave up 0 bases, with 11 bases separating them. Germline V gene data show CDR1 as SGHAT and CDR2 as FQNNGV. The CDR3 spells CASSPVAGSGNTIYF. CDR3 bases: TGTGCCAGCAGCCCAGTCGCGGGCTCTGGAAACACCATATATTTT.

The V call is TRBV20-1, the J call TRBJ2-7; maybe TRBD2 (5 bases). V lost 7 bases and J lost 4, with 11 bases in between. CDR3 length equals 11 residues. CDR1 and CDR2 (germline): DFQATT, SNEGSKA (reference sequence). CDR3 sequence: CSVRGDYEQYF. The CDR3 DNA follows: TGCAGTGTTCGGGGAGATTACGAGCAGTACTTC.

The chain recombines TRBV20-1 with TRBJ1-2; TRBD1 matches at 8 bases. Germline V gene sequence: CDR1 DFQATT, CDR2 SNEGSKA (reference sequence). The junction had 2 bases not matched to a gene; V was cut back by 4 bases and J by 1 base. There are 13 residues in the CDR3. The CDR3 DNA is TGCAGTGCTACAGGGGGCGTTAACTATGGCTACACCTTC. This gives the protein CSATGGVNYGYTF.

V is TRBV29-1 and J is TRBJ2-3, with 11 bases fitting TRBD1. The germline CDR1 and CDR2 sequences are SQVTM and ANQGSEA. With V trimmed by 6 bases and J by 1 base, 3 bases remained unmatched. There are 14 residues in the CDR3. The CDR3 nucleotides read TGCAGCGTGCGGGACAGGGGGGGCACAGATACGCAGTATTTT. The encoded protein is CSVRDRGGTDTQYF.

The chain recombines TRBV28 with TRBJ2-5; 10 bases fit TRBD2. The CDR3 has 16 amino acids. CDR1 and CDR2 from the germline V gene are MDHEN and SYDVKM. J lost 5 bases, V lost 5 bases, and 11 bases had no gene match. CDR3 loop: CASSISGGKVRETQYF. The CDR3, as DNA: TGTGCCAGCAGTATTAGCGGGGGGAAGGTCCGGGAGACCCAGTACTTC.

The V call is TRBV7-6, the J call TRBJ1-5; a weak D match, TRBD1 (5 bases). Trimming pared 5 bases from V and 11 bases from J, leaving 19 bases between. CDR3 length equals 14 residues. Germline values: CDR1 SGHVS, CDR2 FNYEAQ. The CDR3 is CASSPNSAGTAQHF. The CDR3 region has the DNA TGTGCCAGCAGCCCCAACTCTGCTGGGACGGCCCAGCATTTT.

This chain uses TRBV20-1 with TRBJ1-5; D might be TRBD1 (5 bases). Germline-derived CDR1 and CDR2 are DFQATT and SNEGSKA (reference sequence). Between the trimmed V and J ends, which lost 4 bases and 3 bases, there was a span of 19 bases. The CDR3 extends over 16 amino acids. DNA for the CDR3: TGCAGTGCTACCCGGGGGGTCGGCGCCTCCAATCAGCCCCAGCATTTT. It codes for CSATRGVGASNQPQHF.

The CDR3 spells CASSFENEQFF. Written as DNA, the CDR3 is TGTGCCAGCAGTTTTGAGAATGAGCAGTTCTTC. The V gene is TRBV28, the J gene TRBJ2-1; D is ambiguous. The ends were cut back, 3 bases at V and 7 bases at J, with 4 bases in the middle. CDR1 and CDR2 (germline): MDHEN, SYDVKM. The CDR3 runs to 11 residues.

The gene calls are TRBV5-1 and TRBJ1-6, with D perhaps matching TRBD1 (5 bases). Deletions cut 4 bases from V and 7 bases from J, with 21 bases between. The germline gives CDR1 SGHRS, CDR2 YFSETQ. The CDR3 runs 17 residues. In DNA, the CDR3 is TGCGCCAGCAGCCCTAGGGGCAATGCGGGCACCAATTCACCCCTCCACTTT. Its protein is CASSPRGNAGTNSPLHF. Looking up the rest from reference TRBV5-1 and TRBJ1-6 gives the full variable domain: KAGVTQTPRYLIKTRGQQVTLSCSPISGHRSVSWYQQTPGQGLQFLFEYFSETQRNKGNFPGRFSGRQFSNSRSEMNVSTLELGDSALYLCASSPRGNAGTNSPLHFGNGTRLTVT.

CDR3 in amino acids: CASSKEGSSGNTIYF. In DNA form, the CDR3 reads TGTGCCAGCAGTAAGGAGGGGAGCTCTGGAAACACCATATATTTT. The V gene is TRBV2, the J gene TRBJ1-3; maybe TRBD1 (5 bases). The CDR3 length is 15 residues. Germline CDR1 reads SNHLY; CDR2 reads FYNNEI. V shed 5 bases and J shed 0 bases, with 11 bases lying between them.

The chain recombines TRBV2 with TRBJ2-7; maybe TRBD2 (5 bases). CDR1 is SNHLY and CDR2 is FYNNEI in the germline V gene. This CDR3 is built from 13 residues. V was trimmed by 5 bases and J by 7 bases, leaving 15 bases between them. The CDR3 DNA reads as TGTGCCAGCAGTACTGTCGGGGTCGGGGAGCAGTACGTC. Its protein product is CASSTVGVGEQYV.

The rearrangement uses TRBV20-1 and TRBJ2-4; D is unresolved. Germline V gene data show CDR1 as DFQATT and CDR2 as SNEGSKA (reference sequence). Trimming took off 6 bases at V and 3 bases at J, with 15 bases between the two ends. This CDR3 has 14 amino acids. CDR3 DNA sequence: TGCAGTGCCGTATTGGGGTCGGACAAAAACATTCAGTACTTC. Translated, it gives CSAVLGSDKNIQYF.

The chain couples TRBV5-1 to TRBJ1-4, with D uncertain. V was shortened by 4 bases and J by 8 bases, with 12 bases between the two germline ends. Germline CDR1 and CDR2: SGHRS and YFSETQ. The CDR3 sequence is 13 residues long. The CDR3 loop reads CASSPQSREKLFF. The CDR3 nucleotides are TGCGCCAGCAGCCCCCAGAGCCGGGAAAAACTGTTTTTT.

CDR3 protein: CASSPDRDTYGNTIYF. In nucleotides, the CDR3 is TGTGCCAGCAGCCCGGACAGAGATACCTATGGAAACACCATATATTTT. The V gene is TRBV7-9, the J gene TRBJ1-3, with a weak D call TRBD1 (6 bases). Germline V CDR1 and CDR2: SEHNR, FQNEAQ (reference sequence). The CDR3 loop spans 16 amino acids. The V end lost 5 bases, the J end lost 3 bases, and 17 bases lay between the germline ends.

V is TRBV28 and J is TRBJ2-5, with TRBD1 matching 9 bases. V was pared by 4 bases and J by 11 bases, with 2 bases of the junction left unmatched. Germline loops: CDR1 MDHEN, CDR2 SYDVKM. CDR3 length: 11 residues. CDR3 in amino acids: CASSSQGAQYF. The CDR3 DNA reads as TGTGCCAGCAGTTCACAGGGGGCTCAGTACTTC.

The chain links TRBV9 to TRBJ1-1; no reliable D call. Trimming took off 3 bases at V and 5 bases at J, with 14 bases between the two ends. Germline assignment: CDR1 SGDLS and CDR2 YYNGEE. The CDR3 contains 14 residues. The CDR3 DNA sequence: TGTGCCAGCAGCGGCATCCCTGGACCGACTGAAGCTTTCTTT. Its translation: CASSGIPGPTEAFF.

The chain couples TRBV7-2 to TRBJ1-1, with D unresolved. The length of the CDR3 is 16 residues. Trimming stripped 1 base from V and 1 base from J, with 13 bases between. Germline CDR1 and CDR2: SGHTA and FQGNSA. The CDR3 DNA reads TGTGCCAGCAGCTTAGAGCCCGGACTCTCGAACACTGAAGCTTTCTTT. Its translation: CASSLEPGLSNTEAFF.

The chain links TRBV5-1 to TRBJ2-6; 11 bases agree with TRBD1. Germline V gene data show CDR1 as SGHRS and CDR2 as YFSETQ. The CDR3 consists of 17 residues. Losses at the gene ends were 4 bases for V and 4 bases for J; bases not matched to a gene: 7. The CDR3 DNA reads TGCGCCAGCAGCCTAAGGACAGGGGGCGCCGGGGCCAACGTCCTGACTTTC. Protein sequence: CASSLRTGGAGANVLTF. The full variable domain, with the rest looked up from reference TRBV5-1 and TRBJ2-6, is KAGVTQTPRYLIKTRGQQVTLSCSPISGHRSVSWYQQTPGQGLQFLFEYFSETQRNKGNFPGRFSGRQFSNSRSEMNVSTLELGDSALYLCASSLRTGGAGANVLTFGAGSRLTVL.

The chain employs TRBV2 and TRBJ2-5; D gene unclear. The V gene's germline CDR1 is SNHLY and CDR2 FYNNEI. The CDR3 sequence is 14 residues long. Trimming removed 4 bases at V and 1 base at J, with 10 bases between. CDR3 in amino acids: CASSAIGLQETQYF. In nucleotides, the CDR3 is TGTGCCAGCAGTGCGATAGGGCTCCAAGAGACCCAGTACTTC.

This chain links TRBV20-1 with TRBJ2-1; D call uncertain. Germline V gene lookup returns CDR1 DFQATT and CDR2 SNEGSKA (reference sequence). The CDR3 contains 13 residues. Trimming shortened V by 0 bases and J by 7 bases, and 10 bases separated the two germline ends. CDR3 nucleotides: TGCAGTGCTAGAGAGCCGGTCGGAAATGAGCAGTTCTTC. Translating gives CSAREPVGNEQFF.

J is TRBJ1-6 and V is TRBV30; D is undetermined. The CDR3 spans 13 residues. Germline V lookup: CDR1 GTSNPN, CDR2 SVGIG (reference sequence). The V gene lost 4 bases and the J gene lost 14 bases, with 18 bases spanning the gap. In nucleotides, the CDR3 is TGTGCCTGGAACGGAAAGACGGGCCGAACCCTCCACTTT. It is translated as CAWNGKTGRTLHF. The full variable domain, completed using reference TRBV30 and TRBJ1-6, is SQTIHQWPATLVQPVGSPLSLECTVEGTSNPNLYWYRQAAGRGLQLLFYSVGIGQISSEVPQNLSASRPQDRQFILSSKKLLLSDSGFYLCAWNGKTGRTLHFGNGTRLTVT.

This clonotype was picked up one time. The chain couples TRBV11-2 to TRBJ2-7; perhaps TRBD2 as D (6 bases). Germline CDR1 SGHAT, CDR2 FQNNGV. The CDR3 has 17 amino acids. Trimming shortened V by 6 bases and J by 3 bases, and 24 bases separated the two germline ends. CDR3 sequence reads: CASSESGGGWGSYEQYV. Written as DNA, the CDR3 is TGTGCCAGCAGTGAGTCCGGGGGAGGTTGGGGAAGCTACGAGCAGTACGTC.

The chain employs TRBV7-2 and TRBJ2-6, with D unresolved. The germline V gene encodes CDR1 SGHTA and CDR2 FQGNSA. Trimming cost V 8 bases and J 0 bases, with 17 bases left between them. The CDR3 totals 17 residues. In DNA form, the CDR3 reads TGTGCCAGCCGAACCTCTTCGGGTTCCTCTGGGGCCAACGTCCTGACTTTC. The encoded protein is CASRTSSGSSGANVLTF.

The chain combines TRBV7-8 with TRBJ2-7; no reliable D call. This CDR3 region has 12 residues. V was shortened by 1 base and J by 6 bases, with 7 bases between the two germline ends. Germline V gene data show CDR1 as SGHVS and CDR2 as FQNEAQ. CDR3 DNA sequence: TGTGCCAGCAGCTTAGGCGCTACCGAGCAGTACGTC. It encodes CASSLGATEQYV.